Listed here are 17 T cell receptor beta chains from one sample, sequenced in a study of T-cell memory formation after mild COVID-19. Using its own MiXCR run on the 5' RACE reads, TCRdb lists one record per CDR3 protein. The data hold under 300,000 distinct CDR3 sequences, with around 15% observed a single time. Sequenced input: PBMCs or a T cell subset sorted from them (not recorded which). The receptor set was obtained from a man between 18 and 29 years old who had mild COVID-19 (a few samples of this study predate the infection). Cell type and time point are not known.

This chain uses TRBV5-6 with TRBJ1-2; the D gene is possibly TRBD1 (6 bases). The ends were cut back, 5 bases at V and 1 base at J, with 15 bases in the middle. Germline CDR1 SGHDT, CDR2 YYEEEE. The CDR3 is made up of 15 amino acids. Here the CDR3 reads CASRVQGIGNYGYTF. CDR3 sequence (DNA): TGTGCCAGCAGGGTCCAGGGGATAGGTAACTATGGCTACACCTTC.

This rearrangement joins TRBV3-1 to TRBJ2-1; 9 bases line up with TRBD2. The germline V gene has CDR1 LGHDT and CDR2 YNNKEL (reference sequence). Trimming took 4 bases from V and 12 from J; bases not matched to a gene: 4. CDR3 length equals 12 residues. In nucleotides, the CDR3 is TGTGCCAGCAGCCTGCGGGGGGGAGGGCAGTTCTTC. Translating gives CASSLRGGGQFF.

Here the CDR3 reads CASSPYGQGAQTQYF. The CDR3 coding sequence is TGTGCCAGCAGCCCTTATGGGCAGGGGGCACAGACCCAGTACTTC. The chain employs TRBV7-2 and TRBJ2-5; 8 bases fit TRBD1. V was clipped by 5 bases and J by 6 bases; unmatched bases: 11. Germline assignment: CDR1 SGHTA and CDR2 FQGNSA. The CDR3 contains 15 residues. Looking up the rest from reference TRBV7-2 and TRBJ2-5 gives the full variable domain: GAGVSQSPSNKVTEKGKDVELRCDPISGHTALYWYRQSLGQGLEFLIYFQGNSAPDKSGLPSDRFSAERTGGSVSTLTIQRTQQEDSAVYLCASSPYGQGAQTQYFGPGTRLLVL.

The V gene is TRBV25-1, the J gene TRBJ1-2, with a possible D match to TRBD1 (5 bases). CDR1 MGHDK and CDR2 SYGVNS come from the germline V gene. The CDR3 runs 16 residues. Trimming took off 3 bases at V and 0 bases at J, with 14 bases between the two ends. The CDR3 sequence: CASSESKGQANYGYTF. The CDR3 DNA reads as TGTGCCAGCAGTGAGAGCAAGGGGCAAGCTAACTATGGCTACACCTTC.

This clonotype turned up a few times. The chain combines TRBV27 with TRBJ1-4; D is undetermined. Germline lookup yields CDR1 MNHEY and CDR2 SMNVEV (reference sequence). The CDR3 sequence is 14 residues long. Between the trimmed V and J ends, which lost 2 bases and 5 bases, there was a span of 9 bases. CDR3: CASSLGQVNEKLFF. The CDR3 DNA is TGTGCCAGCAGTTTAGGGCAGGTGAATGAAAAACTGTTTTTT.

In its sample, this clonotype was seen a few times. This chain joins TRBV5-1 and TRBJ1-2, with 9 bases fitting TRBD1. The CDR3 is made up of 12 amino acids. With V trimmed by 4 bases and J by 8 bases, 3 bases remained unmatched. Germline V gene lookup returns CDR1 SGHRS and CDR2 YFSETQ. The CDR3 sequence is CASSRDREGYTF. The CDR3 DNA follows: TGCGCCAGCAGCAGGGACAGGGAGGGCTACACCTTC.

The chain employs TRBV7-9 and TRBJ2-7, with no clear D. The germline gives CDR1 SEHNR, CDR2 FQNEAQ (reference sequence). V shed 1 base and J shed 5 bases, with 15 bases lying between them. This CDR3 has 15 residues. DNA for the CDR3: TGTGCCAGCAGCTTAGACGGGTCCCTTGGGGACGAGCAGTACTTC. Amino acids: CASSLDGSLGDEQYF. Variable domain in full (rest from reference TRBV7-9 and TRBJ2-7): DTGVSQNPRHKITKRGQNVTFRCDPISEHNRLYWYRQTLGQGPEFLTYFQNEAQLEKSRLLSDRFSAERPKGSFSTLEIQRTEQGDSAMYLCASSLDGSLGDEQYFGPGTRLTVT.

In its sample, this clonotype was seen many times. The rearrangement uses TRBV5-1 and TRBJ1-3; D remains ambiguous. V lost 0 bases and J lost 5, with 9 bases in between. Germline CDR1 reads SGHRS; CDR2 reads YFSETQ. CDR3 size: 14 residues. This CDR3 reads CASSLDEPRNTIYF. In DNA, the CDR3 is TGCGCCAGCAGCTTGGATGAGCCCCGAAACACCATATATTTT.

V usage is TRBV5-1 and J usage is TRBJ2-1; TRBD2 agrees at 12 bases. CDR3 size: 16 residues. The germline gives CDR1 SGHRS, CDR2 YFSETQ. Trimming at V came to 0 bases and at J to 8 bases, leaving 6 bases not matched to a gene. CDR3 coding DNA: TGCGCCAGCAGCTTGGGAACGCTAGCGGGGGGGTATGAGCAGTTCTTC. Translation gives CASSLGTLAGGYEQFF.

The V call is TRBV9, the J call TRBJ2-1; D unclear. The CDR3 covers 15 residues. Germline V lookup: CDR1 SGDLS, CDR2 YYNGEE. Trimming pared 0 bases from V and 8 bases from J, leaving 15 bases between. The CDR3 bases are TGTGCCAGCAGCGTAGGGGTAAAGGCTGGCGATGAGCAGTTCTTC. As protein: CASSVGVKAGDEQFF.

This clonotype was recorded many times. This chain joins TRBV11-2 and TRBJ2-5, with TRBD1 matching 8 bases. J lost 8 bases, V lost 2 bases, and 7 bases had no gene match. The CDR3 has 14 amino acids. Germline V CDR1 and CDR2: SGHAT, FQNNGV. CDR3 nucleotides: TGTGCCAGCAGCTTACCTACAGGGGGGAGAACCCAGTACTTC. Translation gives CASSLPTGGRTQYF. The whole variable domain, filled in from reference TRBV11-2 and TRBJ2-5, reads EAGVAQSPRYKIIEKRQSVAFWCNPISGHATLYWYQQILGQGPKLLIQFQNNGVVDDSQLPKDRFSAERLKGVDSTLKIQPAKLEDSAVYLCASSLPTGGRTQYFGPGTRLLVL.

The sample holds a few counts of this clonotype. The gene calls are TRBV2 and TRBJ1-6; possible D gene TRBD1, 5 bases. Germline V lookup: CDR1 SNHLY, CDR2 FYNNEI. V was pared by 7 bases and J by 6 bases, with 13 bases between. This CDR3 spans 14 amino acids. CDR3 protein: CASNLGGSNSPLHF. The CDR3 DNA reads as TGTGCCAGCAATCTCGGGGGGTCTAATTCACCCCTCCACTTT.

The sample holds a few counts of this clonotype. In nucleotides, the CDR3 is TGCGCCAGCAGCTTCTCTCCCCTCTACGAGCAGTACTTC. This translates into CASSFSPLYEQYF. The chain carries TRBV5-1 and TRBJ2-7; no definite D call. V was pared by 2 bases and J by 3 bases, with 9 bases between. Germline V CDR1 and CDR2: SGHRS, YFSETQ. The CDR3 loop spans 13 amino acids. Drawing the rest from reference TRBV5-1 and TRBJ2-7, the complete variable domain is KAGVTQTPRYLIKTRGQQVTLSCSPISGHRSVSWYQQTPGQGLQFLFEYFSETQRNKGNFPGRFSGRQFSNSRSEMNVSTLELGDSALYLCASSFSPLYEQYFGPGTRLTVT.

V is TRBV30 and J is TRBJ2-3, with 7 bases lining up with TRBD2. CDR1 and CDR2 (germline): GTSNPN, SVGIG (reference sequence). The CDR3 length is 13 residues. Losses at the gene ends were 0 bases for V and 6 bases for J; bases not matched to a gene: 3. The CDR3 coding sequence is TGTGCCTGGAGTGTAGCGGGGCTGGATACGCAGTATTTT. Amino acid sequence: CAWSVAGLDTQYF.

The V and J genes are TRBV24-1 and TRBJ1-1; D unclear. Germline loops: CDR1 KGHDR, CDR2 SFDVKD. Trimming took off 7 bases at V and 1 base at J, with 6 bases between the two ends. CDR3 length equals 12 residues. This CDR3 is CATSRGNTEAFF. The CDR3 nucleotides are TGTGCCACCAGCCGGGGGAACACTGAAGCTTTCTTT.

This clonotype was counted a few times. The chain is built from TRBV24-1 and TRBJ2-1; 11 nucleotides agree with TRBD2. The CDR3 loop spans 16 amino acids. From germline, CDR1 is KGHDR and CDR2 SFDVKD. Germline trimming cut 1 base from V and 7 bases from J; bases unmatched to any gene: 5. The CDR3 sequence: CATSDFLAGGGNEQFF. CDR3 in DNA: TGTGCCACCAGTGATTTTCTAGCGGGGGGAGGAAATGAGCAGTTCTTC.

The V call is TRBV2, the J call TRBJ2-1, with D perhaps TRBD2 (5 bases). The CDR3 is made up of 12 amino acids. Germline CDR1 and CDR2: SNHLY and FYNNEI. The V gene lost 4 bases and the J gene lost 10 bases, with 11 bases spanning the gap. CDR3 protein: CASSGGTGEQFF. The CDR3 region has the DNA TGTGCCAGCAGTGGAGGTACGGGGGAGCAGTTCTTC.